Listed below are T cell receptor beta chains from one sample, sequenced in a study of blood T cell repertoires in COVID-19. Clones were read by immunoSEQ multiplex PCR, and TCRdb kept only the in-frame ones, dropping some. The sample holds about 250,000 clones, roughly 91% seen once. Source material: PBMCs or T cells enriched from blood (not recorded which). The receptors come from a middle-aged man who had recovered from COVID-19. The CDR3 runs from the conserved cysteine through the conserved F or W. D genes are given only for firm matches. Where a row states a size, it is once, few, many or the class of an expanded clone; other rows omit it.

D gene | J gene | clone size | V gene | CDR3 DNA | CDR3 protein
TRBD1 | TRBJ1-1 | . | TRBV27 | TGTGCCAGCAGTTTAGATTGGGACAGGGGCTTGAACACTGAAGCTTTCTTT | CASSLDWDRGLNTEAFF
TRBD2 | TRBJ2-2 | . | TRBV4-1 | TGCGCCAGCAGCCAAAGGACTAGCGGGAGAGTTTTGGCCGGGGAGCTGTTTTTT | CASSQRTSGRVLAGELFF
TRBD1 | TRBJ1-2 | . | TRBV28 | TGTGCCAGCAGTTTAAAACGCGGGACAGCACCTAACTATGGCTACACCTTC | CASSLKRGTAPNYGYTF
. | TRBJ1-2 | . | TRBV7-9 | TGTGCCAGCAGCTTGCCTTCGGGGCGGGGCGGCTACACCTTC | CASSLPSGRGGYTF
. | TRBJ2-1 | . | TRBV7-3 | TGTGCCAGCAGCCAAACCAGGTCAGGATCGAATGAGCAGTTCTTC | CASSQTRSGSNEQFF
. | TRBJ2-7 | . | TRBV19 | TGTGCCAGTGCCCAGGGGTCCTCATCCTACGAGCAGTACTTC | CASAQGSSSYEQYF
TRBD2 | TRBJ2-3 | . | TRBV2 | TGTGCCAGCAGTAGCGGGAGCGGGCAGTTAGATACGCAGTATTTT | CASSSGSGQLDTQYF
TRBD1 | TRBJ2-3 | . | TRBV5-6 | TGTGCCAGCAGCACCCCGGGACAGGGGGCTGGAGATACGCAGTATTTT | CASSTPGQGAGDTQYF
TRBD2 | TRBJ2-7 | . | TRBV29-1 | TGCAGCGTTGAAGAACGGACAGGGAAGCGGGAGGGGCCTAGGTCCTACGAGCAGTACTTC | CSVEERTGKREGPRSYEQYF
TRBD1 | TRBJ1-4 | . | TRBV5-5 | TGTGCCAGCACACCCCCGGGACAGGCCGGTGAAAAACTGTTTTTT | CASTPPGQAGEKLFF
TRBD1 | TRBJ2-3 | . | TRBV5-4 | TGTGCCTGCAGGGGGCGATCCACAGATACGCAGTATTTT | CACRGRSTDTQYF
. | TRBJ2-2 | . | TRBV19 | TGTGCCAGCGAGAACAGGGTTGTGGGGACCGGGGAGCTGTTTTTT | CASENRVVGTGELFF
TRBD2 | TRBJ2-5 | . | TRBV27 | TGTGCCAGCAACCCAGCGGGAGCGGGGGAGACCCAGTACTTC | CASNPAGAGETQYF
. | TRBJ1-4 | . | TRBV28 | TGTGCCAGCAGTTTCCAGGGCGGTAATGAAAAACTGTTTTTT | CASSFQGGNEKLFF
. | TRBJ1-3 | . | TRBV11-2 | TGTGCCAGCAGCCCCATAACCGGGACACCATTCTCTGGAAACACCATATATTTT | CASSPITGTPFSGNTIYF
TRBD1 | TRBJ1-1 | . | TRBV18 | TGTGCCAGCTCCTGGACAGGGAGCGGCACTGAAGCTTTCTTT | CASSWTGSGTEAFF
TRBD1 | TRBJ1-5 | few | TRBV5-8 | TGTGCCAGCAGCTTCCCAGGGGGCATGGGTCAGCCCCAGCATTTT | CASSFPGGMGQPQHF
. | TRBJ1-2 | few | TRBV7-8 | TGTGCCAGCAGCCGACTGGACAGCAGGGGCTATGGCTACACCTTC | CASSRLDSRGYGYTF
. | TRBJ1-2 | once | TRBV5-1 | TGCGCCAGCAGCCCGGGTCGCCGAGCCTTCGTCGGCTACACCTTC | CASSPGRRAFVGYTF
TRBD1 | TRBJ1-2 | . | TRBV28 | TGTGCCAGCAGTTTCTACAGGGGGCTTGGCTATGGCTACACCTTC | CASSFYRGLGYGYTF
. | TRBJ2-3 | . | TRBV19 | TGTGCCAGTAGTATGGATCCGTTGAGGGATACGCAGTATTTT | CASSMDPLRDTQYF
TRBD1 | TRBJ2-2 | once | TRBV7-3 | TGTGCCAGCAGCAAAGGACAGGCGTCGAACACCGGGGAGCTGTTTTTT | CASSKGQASNTGELFF
. | TRBJ1-6 | once | TRBV6-5 | TGTGCCAGCAGTTACGACAGATATAATTCACCCCTCCACTTT | CASSYDRYNSPLHF
. | TRBJ1-2 | . | TRBV20-1 | TGCAGTGGGGGCGCGGACTATGGCTACACCTTC | CSGGADYGYTF
TRBD2 | TRBJ2-4 | . | TRBV5-5 | TGTGCCAGCAGCTTGTTGGGGGGGATGGCCAAAAACATTCAGTACTTC | CASSLLGGMAKNIQYF
TRBD1 | TRBJ2-5 | . | TRBV27 | TGTGCCAGCAGTTTATCGTTGACGGGACAGCCAGAGACCCAGTACTTC | CASSLSLTGQPETQYF
TRBD1 | TRBJ1-6 | . | TRBV11-3 | TGTGCCAGCAGCTATCGACAGGGCTATAATTCACCCCTCCACTTT | CASSYRQGYNSPLHF
. | TRBJ2-2 | . | TRBV9 | TGTGCCAGCAGCGTAGTACGGGGGAGGAACACCGGGGAGCTGTTTTTT | CASSVVRGRNTGELFF
TRBD1 | TRBJ1-1 | . | TRBV10-1 | TGCGCCAGCAGCGGGGACAGGGTAGCTGAAGCTTTCTTT | CASSGDRVAEAFF
. | TRBJ1-1 | . | TRBV5-5 | TGTGCCAGCAGCCTGAGAACAGGGTTAAACACTGAAGCTTTCTTT | CASSLRTGLNTEAFF
TRBD1 | TRBJ2-1 | . | TRBV5-1 | TGCGCCAGCAGCAGGACAGGGGGGAACTCCTACAATGAGCAGTTCTTC | CASSRTGGNSYNEQFF
TRBD1 | TRBJ2-7 | . | TRBV12-5 | TGTGCTAGTGGTTTGGTACGTCGACAGGGGCTGGGTGAGCAGTACTTC | CASGLVRRQGLGEQYF
TRBD2 | TRBJ2-1 | . | TRBV27 | TGTGCCAGCAGTTTAATTGCGGGAGTGGCCAATGAGCAGTTCTTC | CASSLIAGVANEQFF
. | TRBJ2-7 | few | TRBV28 | TGTGCCAGCAGTTTAACGGACAAAAACGAGCAGTACTTC | CASSLTDKNEQYF
. | TRBJ2-1 | . | TRBV9 | TGTGCCAGCAGCGTAGCGGGGTTTGGGTCAAACAATGAGCAGTTCTTC | CASSVAGFGSNNEQFF
. | TRBJ2-7 | . | TRBV7-6 | TGTGCCAGCAGCTTGAAGGGAGAATCCTACGAGCAGTACTTC | CASSLKGESYEQYF
. | TRBJ2-2 | . | TRBV15 | TGTGCCACCAGCAGAGACGTCGACAGCGCGAACACCGGGGAGCTGTTTTTT | CATSRDVDSANTGELFF
. | TRBJ2-7 | . | TRBV19 | TGTGCCAGTAGTATCCAGGGATCCTACGAGCAGTACTTC | CASSIQGSYEQYF
TRBD2 | TRBJ2-2 | . | TRBV7-9 | TGTGCCAGCAGCTGGACTAGCGGGGGCCCTAACACCGGGGAGCTGTTTTTT | CASSWTSGGPNTGELFF
TRBD1 | TRBJ1-5 | . | TRBV6-5 | TGTGCCAGCATCAGGACAGGGGGAAGCAATCAGCCCCAGCATTTT | CASIRTGGSNQPQHF
TRBD1 | TRBJ2-3 | . | TRBV18 | TGTGCCAGCCGGACAGGGGGCGCGGCAGATACGCAGTATTTT | CASRTGGAADTQYF
TRBD2 | TRBJ2-7 | many | TRBV11-3 | TGTGCCAGCAGCTTACAGGGTGGGGGGACTAGGGAATACGAGCAGTACTTC | CASSLQGGGTREYEQYF